A selection of T cell receptor beta chains follows, all from one sample in a study of T-cell reconstitution after alpha-beta-depleted transplantation in children. TCRdb re-called the PCR reads with MiXCR, one entry per CDR3 protein. Seen here are about 640,000 distinct CDR3 sequences, approximately 15% observed once, and the top ten hold approximately 1.1%. The sample here was PBMCs from the stem cell graft donor, taken from the stem cell graft. All receptors derive from a human donor who donated a stem cell graft to a child with acute myeloid leukemia. Each CDR3 is given with its conserved first and last residue. Size is stated for part of the rows, as once, few or many counts, or as a class when the clone is expanded.

v_call clone_size cdr3_length cdr3_aa
TRBV4-1 few 15 CASSPRDRVHTEAFF
TRBV7-2 many 12 CASSSRQGGYTF
TRBV12-3/TRBV12-4 NA 13 CASSFFPHNEQFF
TRBV7-2 many 14 CASSLRGGGEKLFF
TRBV4-2 NA 15 CASSQGGPSTDTQYF
TRBV28 few 13 CATLITGITEAFF
TRBV24-1 few 15 CATSEPTLTARTQYF
TRBV5-6 many 14 CASRAGGAEETQYF
TRBV2 NA 16 CASSEFAGQNNQPQHF
TRBV20-1 many 12 CSARDSWNEQFF
TRBV7-9 NA 15 CASSLGGLATDTQYF
TRBV12-5 many 15 CASGLGASMSETQYF
TRBV6-5 many 14 CASSYSGGDYGYTF
TRBV7-9 few 11 CASSPGTELHF
TRBV5-1 few 19 CASSLFGTGTLLIGNEQFF
TRBV30 NA 14 CAWSVKGGNQPQHF
TRBV29-1 many 12 CSAAWGNQPQHF